Here is one T cell receptor beta chain with its context. The data derive from a study of blood T cell repertoires in COVID-19. Overall study: Sample material is recorded as cDNA or gDNA derived from T cells, B-cell-depleted T cells, or PBMCs.

Sequencing used immunoSEQ multiplex PCR; TCRdb keeps in-frame clones, though not all of them. The sample carries around 100,000 clones, roughly four fifths recorded once. The germline gives CDR1 SGHTA, CDR2 FQGTGA. The CDR3 has 16 residues. Trimming cost V 5 bases and J 5 bases; bases outside gene matches: 9. This TCR derives from a man between 60 and 75 years old with acute or convalescent COVID-19. Sequenced sample: peripheral blood. The V call is TRBV7-3, the J call TRBJ2-2; 9 nucleotides align to TRBD1. The CDR3 here is CASSETGGLRTGELFF. CDR3 sequence (DNA): TGTGCCAGCAGCGAAACAGGGGGCTTACGGACCGGGGAGCTGTTTTTT.